A selection of T cell receptor beta chains follows, all from one sample in a study of blood T cell repertoires in COVID-19. Clones were sequenced by immunoSEQ multiplex PCR, and TCRdb holds only the in-frame ones, with some missing. Of about 400,000 clones listed, roughly 86% are singletons. Sequenced sample: PBMCs or T cells enriched from blood (not recorded which). These receptor sequences come from a woman aged 25 to 45 who had recovered from COVID-19. Both conserved end residues are part of each CDR3. D genes are given only for firm matches. Not every row has a clone size; where given, it reads once, few, many or a size class.

v_call: TRBV5-6; j_call: TRBJ2-3; d_call: -; cdr3_length: 12; clone_size: -; cdr3_nt: TGTGCCAGCAGCTACTTAATAGATACGCAGTATTTT; cdr3_aa: CASSYLIDTQYF
v_call: TRBV5-8; j_call: TRBJ2-1; d_call: TRBD2; cdr3_length: 15; clone_size: -; cdr3_nt: TGTGCCAGCAGCTTCGGGACTAGCAGGGACAATGAGCAGTTCTTC; cdr3_aa: CASSFGTSRDNEQFF
v_call: TRBV6-6; j_call: TRBJ1-6; d_call: -; cdr3_length: 15; clone_size: -; cdr3_nt: TGTGCCAGCAGTTACTCATCGGGGATGGATTCACCCCTCCACTTT; cdr3_aa: CASSYSSGMDSPLHF
v_call: TRBV6-1; j_call: TRBJ1-5; d_call: -; cdr3_length: 14; clone_size: -; cdr3_nt: TGTGCCAGCAGTGACGGGCAGGGTCATCAGCCCCAGCATTTT; cdr3_aa: CASSDGQGHQPQHF
v_call: TRBV9; j_call: TRBJ1-3; d_call: TRBD1; cdr3_length: 14; clone_size: -; cdr3_nt: TGTGCCAGCAGCGTACTGCAGGGGGCAAACACCATATATTTT; cdr3_aa: CASSVLQGANTIYF
v_call: TRBV24-1; j_call: TRBJ2-1; d_call: -; cdr3_length: 15; clone_size: -; cdr3_nt: TGTGCCACCAGTGTCGAGGGAGGCGGTTCGAATGAGCAGTTCTTC; cdr3_aa: CATSVEGGGSNEQFF
v_call: TRBV7-3; j_call: TRBJ1-2; d_call: -; cdr3_length: 14; clone_size: -; cdr3_nt: TGTGCCAGCAGCCCAACGGACAGCGGCTATGGCTACACCTTC; cdr3_aa: CASSPTDSGYGYTF
v_call: TRBV6-5; j_call: TRBJ1-6; d_call: -; cdr3_length: 12; clone_size: -; cdr3_nt: TGTGCCAGCAGTTCAGGGAATTCACCCCTCCACTTT; cdr3_aa: CASSSGNSPLHF
v_call: TRBV21-1; j_call: TRBJ1-1; d_call: -; cdr3_length: 14; clone_size: -; cdr3_nt: TGTGCCAGCAGCAACATCAGGGCGAACACTGAAGCTTTCTTT; cdr3_aa: CASSNIRANTEAFF
v_call: TRBV30; j_call: TRBJ2-7; d_call: -; cdr3_length: 14; clone_size: -; cdr3_nt: TGTGCCTGCGCCCAACATCTAGCGTTCAACGAGCAGTACTTC; cdr3_aa: CACAQHLAFNEQYF
v_call: TRBV5-5; j_call: TRBJ1-2; d_call: -; cdr3_length: 14; clone_size: -; cdr3_nt: TGTGCCAGCAGCTTGTACCGGAGTAACTATGGCTACACCTTC; cdr3_aa: CASSLYRSNYGYTF
v_call: TRBV6-5; j_call: TRBJ1-2; d_call: TRBD1; cdr3_length: 14; clone_size: once; cdr3_nt: TGTGCCAGCCGCTGGGACAGGGAAGTCCGTGGCTACACCTTC; cdr3_aa: CASRWDREVRGYTF
v_call: TRBV9; j_call: TRBJ1-1; d_call: -; cdr3_length: 15; clone_size: few; cdr3_nt: TGTGCCAGCAGCACCGGACAGACAACGAACACTGAAGCTTTCTTT; cdr3_aa: CASSTGQTTNTEAFF
v_call: TRBV7-9; j_call: TRBJ2-2; d_call: TRBD2; cdr3_length: 16; clone_size: -; cdr3_nt: TGTGCCAGCAGCCCATCCGCGGGGGGGCCTGTCGGGGAGCTGTTTTTT; cdr3_aa: CASSPSAGGPVGELFF
v_call: TRBV7-2; j_call: TRBJ1-6; d_call: -; cdr3_length: 12; clone_size: -; cdr3_nt: TGTGCCAGCAGCTCCCAGGATTCACCCCTCCACTTT; cdr3_aa: CASSSQDSPLHF
v_call: TRBV2; j_call: TRBJ1-5; d_call: TRBD1; cdr3_length: 14; clone_size: -; cdr3_nt: TGTGCCAGCAACCCGGGACAGGGTGATCAGCCCCAGCATTTT; cdr3_aa: CASNPGQGDQPQHF
v_call: TRBV29-1; j_call: TRBJ1-1; d_call: TRBD1; cdr3_length: 13; clone_size: -; cdr3_nt: TGCAGCGTAACACAGGGGGGGAACACTGAAGCTTTCTTT; cdr3_aa: CSVTQGGNTEAFF
v_call: TRBV19; j_call: TRBJ2-1; d_call: TRBD2; cdr3_length: 15; clone_size: -; cdr3_nt: TGTGCCAGTAACCCCGCGGGAGGGCCCTACAATGAGCAGTTCTTC; cdr3_aa: CASNPAGGPYNEQFF
v_call: TRBV9; j_call: TRBJ1-1; d_call: -; cdr3_length: 13; clone_size: -; cdr3_nt: TGTGCCAGCAGCGTAGGACTTGCCCGGGAAGCTTTCTTT; cdr3_aa: CASSVGLAREAFF
v_call: TRBV3-1/TRBV3-2; j_call: TRBJ1-6; d_call: -; cdr3_length: 15; clone_size: -; cdr3_nt: TGTGCCAGCAGCCAAACCAGGGTTCGGCATTCACCCCTCCACTTT; cdr3_aa: CASSQTRVRHSPLHF
v_call: TRBV24-1; j_call: TRBJ1-2; d_call: -; cdr3_length: 12; clone_size: -; cdr3_nt: TGTGCCACCAGTCAGGTGGGCTATGGCTACACCTTC; cdr3_aa: CATSQVGYGYTF
v_call: TRBV4-2; j_call: TRBJ2-3; d_call: TRBD2; cdr3_length: 17; clone_size: -; cdr3_nt: TGTGCCAGCAGCTTAAACGCAGGGCGGGGGGGCCCAGATACGCAGTATTTT; cdr3_aa: CASSLNAGRGGPDTQYF
v_call: TRBV20-1; j_call: TRBJ2-7; d_call: TRBD2; cdr3_length: 11; clone_size: few; cdr3_nt: TGCAGTGCTAGAGTTTCGCGGGAGGGATTGTTC; cdr3_aa: CSARVSREGLF
v_call: TRBV6-5; j_call: TRBJ1-6; d_call: TRBD1; cdr3_length: 14; clone_size: -; cdr3_nt: TGTGCCAGCAGCCGAGGACAGGGGGCCTCACCCCTCCACTTT; cdr3_aa: CASSRGQGASPLHF
v_call: TRBV19; j_call: TRBJ2-7; d_call: -; cdr3_length: 16; clone_size: -; cdr3_nt: TGTGCCAGTAGTATAAGCGGAGGGTCAAAATCCTACGAGCAGTACTTC; cdr3_aa: CASSISGGSKSYEQYF
v_call: TRBV5-1; j_call: TRBJ2-1; d_call: TRBD2; cdr3_length: 17; clone_size: -; cdr3_nt: TGCGCCAGCAGCTTGCCCTTAGCGGGAGGGCGGGACAATGAGCAGTTCTTC; cdr3_aa: CASSLPLAGGRDNEQFF
v_call: TRBV5-4; j_call: TRBJ1-2; d_call: TRBD1; cdr3_length: 16; clone_size: -; cdr3_nt: TGTGCCAGCAGCTCCCCTGGACAGGGAGCTAACTATGGCTACACCTTC; cdr3_aa: CASSSPGQGANYGYTF
v_call: TRBV6-5; j_call: TRBJ1-2; d_call: -; cdr3_length: 13; clone_size: -; cdr3_nt: TGTGCCAGCAGGGGGACACGACAGAGGGATAGACTCTTC; cdr3_aa: CASRGTRQRDRLF